This entry lists 20 T cell receptor beta chains sequenced from one sample in a study of blood T cells in healthy people across ages. It was with a sample-barcoded 5' primer and a J-beta primer mix that a second PCR of about 6 to 12 cycles was run. Each CDR3 protein is one row after TCRdb ran MiXCR on the 5' RACE reads. The sample holds about 1.8 million distinct CDR3 sequences, less than 50% seen once. The sample taken for sequencing was blood. The receptor source for this set is a woman in her 40s in good health.

The chain has TRBV9 and TRBJ2-1; D is unresolved. CDR1 is SGDLS, CDR2 YYNGEE, per germline. Trimming took off 2 bases at V and 2 bases at J, with 11 bases between the two ends. The CDR3 extends over 15 amino acids. The CDR3 reads CASSVSDTPYNEQFF. The CDR3 coding sequence is TGTGCCAGCAGCGTGTCTGACACCCCCTACAATGAGCAGTTCTTC.

This chain joins TRBV12-3 or TRBV12-4 and TRBJ1-2; no reliable D call. V lost 3 bases and J lost 4, with 12 bases in between. The CDR3 contains 14 residues. The CDR3 DNA reads as TGTGCCAGCAGTTTTGTGGGTGATAGCTATGGCTACACCTTC. Its translation: CASSFVGDSYGYTF.

The V gene is TRBV6-1, the J gene TRBJ2-5; weak D call: TRBD1 (6 bases). Germline V gene data show CDR1 as MNHNS and CDR2 as SASEGT. The CDR3 loop spans 14 amino acids. The V gene lost 7 bases and the J gene lost 0 bases, with 12 bases spanning the gap. For the CDR3, the DNA is TGTGCCAGCAACCTTGACAGGAACCAAGAGACCCAGTACTTC. It yields the protein CASNLDRNQETQYF.

CDR3 sequence reads: CASSSRQFPPYEQYF. The CDR3 bases are TGTGCCAGCAGCTCCCGACAGTTCCCTCCGTACGAGCAGTACTTC. This chain connects TRBV5-6 to TRBJ2-7; D perhaps matches TRBD1 (5 bases). CDR1 and CDR2 (germline): SGHDT, YYEEEE. V lost 3 bases to trimming and J lost 4 bases, with 17 bases between them. CDR3 length: 15 residues.

There are a few counts of this clonotype. The J gene is TRBJ2-7, the V gene TRBV5-1; tentative D call: TRBD2 (6 bases). Looked up from germline, CDR1 is SGHRS and CDR2 is YFSETQ. This CDR3 is built from 14 residues. V was pared by 2 bases and J by 3 bases, with 12 bases between. The DNA of the CDR3 is TGCGCCAGCAGCTTCGGGACTGCCAACTACGAGCAGTACTTC. It specifies CASSFGTANYEQYF. Filled out from reference TRBV5-1 and TRBJ2-7, the complete variable domain reads KAGVTQTPRYLIKTRGQQVTLSCSPISGHRSVSWYQQTPGQGLQFLFEYFSETQRNKGNFPGRFSGRQFSNSRSEMNVSTLELGDSALYLCASSFGTANYEQYFGPGTRLTVT.

The chain carries TRBV28 and TRBJ1-4; D may be TRBD1 (6 bases). Trimming took off 3 bases at V and 8 bases at J, with 13 bases between the two ends. CDR1 MDHEN and CDR2 SYDVKM come from the germline V gene. The CDR3 consists of 14 residues. The CDR3 sequence is CASSFGGGGEKLFF. The DNA of the CDR3 is TGTGCCAGCAGTTTCGGGGGCGGGGGGGAAAAACTGTTTTTT.

The chain joins TRBV5-6 to TRBJ2-7; a weak D match, TRBD1 (5 bases). Germline CDR1 reads SGHDT; CDR2 reads YYEEEE. The V gene lost 7 bases and the J gene lost 0 bases, with 20 bases spanning the gap. The CDR3 consists of 16 residues. CDR3 DNA: TGTGCCAGCGATAGAATAGGACGCAGGGACTCCTACGAGCAGTACTTC. Translating gives CASDRIGRRDSYEQYF.

This clonotype was observed many times. V gene TRBV7-9 combines with J gene TRBJ2-4; D is perhaps TRBD1 (6 bases). CDR1 is SEHNR and CDR2 is FQNEAQ in the germline V gene (reference sequence). The CDR3 sequence is 13 residues long. V lost 3 bases and J lost 6, with 9 bases in between. In nucleotides, the CDR3 is TGTGCCAGCAGCTTGGAACAGGGAAACATTCAGTACTTC. Translating it yields CASSLEQGNIQYF.

The gene calls are TRBV7-2 and TRBJ2-5, with D possibly TRBD2 on 7 matching bases. CDR1 is SGHTA and CDR2 is FQGNSA in the germline V gene. V lost 5 bases and J 4 bases, leaving 17 bases between the germline ends. CDR3 length: 15 amino acids. The CDR3 spells CASSPEGRGTETQYF. CDR3 coding DNA: TGTGCCAGCAGCCCCGAGGGGAGGGGGACAGAGACCCAGTACTTC.

The V and J genes are TRBV7-8 and TRBJ2-1; 11 positions agree with TRBD2. CDR3 length: 18 amino acids. Germline values: CDR1 SGHVS, CDR2 FQNEAQ. V trimming: 5 bases; J trimming: 10 bases; junction bases outside the gene matches: 19. CDR3 amino acids: CASSPTVAGGPISSEQFF. The CDR3 nucleotides are TGTGCCAGCAGCCCCACCGTAGCGGGGGGGCCGATTTCCTCCGAGCAGTTCTTC. The whole variable domain, remainder taken from reference TRBV7-8 and TRBJ2-1, is GAGVSQSPRYKVAKRGQDVALRCDPISGHVSLFWYQQALGQGPEFLTYFQNEAQLDKSGLPSDRFFAERPEGSVSTLKIQRTQQEDSAVYLCASSPTVAGGPISSEQFFGPGTRLTVL.

The rearrangement uses TRBV28 and TRBJ1-2, with D unresolved. There are 12 residues in the CDR3. The ends were cut back, 6 bases at V and 4 bases at J, with 9 bases in the middle. Germline-derived CDR1 and CDR2 are MDHEN and SYDVKM. The CDR3 spells CASSSEPYGYTF. For the CDR3, the DNA is TGTGCCAGCAGCTCAGAGCCCTATGGCTACACCTTC.

This clonotype appeared a single time. The junction shows a germline mismatch at one end, possibly a read error. This chain connects TRBV7-2 to TRBJ2-1, with no clear D. In germline, CDR1 is SGHTA, CDR2 FQGNSA. This CDR3 spans 10 amino acids. The CDR3 protein is CASGNNEQLF. In DNA form, the CDR3 reads TGTGCCAGCGGGAACAATGAGCAGTTATTC.

This clonotype was observed a handful of times. The V call is TRBV6-2 or TRBV6-3, the J call TRBJ2-7; 10 bases match TRBD1. Unmatched junction bases numbered 8, after V lost 8 bases and J lost 1 base. This CDR3 is 15 amino acids long. Per germline, CDR1 MNHEY and CDR2 SVGEGT. CDR3 loop: CASRVGTGDSYEQYF. CDR3 coding DNA: TGTGCCAGCCGGGTAGGGACAGGGGATTCCTACGAGCAGTACTTC.

The chain couples TRBV7-2 to TRBJ2-7; a possible D gene is TRBD2 (6 bases). CDR3 length: 16 amino acids. Germline V CDR1 and CDR2: SGHTA, FQGNSA. V was trimmed by 1 base and J by 7 bases, leaving 20 bases between them. This chain's CDR3 is CASSLVGAGYYNEQYF. In DNA, the CDR3 is TGTGCCAGCAGCTTAGTTGGGGCGGGGTACTACAATGAGCAGTACTTC.

This clonotype was recorded a few times. V gene TRBV20-1 combines with J gene TRBJ1-5; D gene ambiguous. The CDR3 loop spans 13 amino acids. The germline V gene encodes CDR1 DFQATT and CDR2 SNEGSKA (reference sequence). The germline V and J ends were trimmed by 3 bases and 3 bases, with 9 bases remaining between them. CDR3 amino acids: CSASEGVNQPQHF. CDR3 DNA sequence: TGCAGTGCTAGTGAGGGCGTCAATCAGCCCCAGCATTTT.

CDR3 loop: CASSGDGEPQHF. CDR3 coding DNA: TGTGCCAGCAGCGGTGACGGGGAGCCCCAGCATTTT. This chain uses TRBV9 with TRBJ1-5; D is uncertain. CDR1 is SGDLS and CDR2 is YYNGEE in the germline V gene. CDR3 length equals 12 residues. V was shortened by 3 bases and J by 8 bases, with 9 bases between the two germline ends.

Here the CDR3 DNA reads TGCAGCGTCCCCTGGCTCGAGACCCAGTACTTC. It specifies CSVPWLETQYF. The gene calls are TRBV29-1 and TRBJ2-5; D remains unclear. Germline V gene sequence: CDR1 SQVTM, CDR2 ANQGSEA. The CDR3 has 11 amino acids. The V and J ends lost 6 bases and 5 bases respectively, with 10 bases between them.

The chain is built from TRBV7-2 and TRBJ1-1; D is ambiguous. The CDR3 covers 15 residues. Germline CDR1 is SGHTA and CDR2 is FQGNSA. V lost 5 bases, J lost 6 bases, and 19 bases lay in between. In DNA form, the CDR3 reads TGTGCCAGCAGCCTAAACCTCGTGGGTGCCTCTGAAGCTTTCTTT. Translated: CASSLNLVGASEAFF. The full variable domain, its missing parts supplied by reference TRBV7-2 and TRBJ1-1, is GAGVSQSPSNKVTEKGKDVELRCDPISGHTALYWYRQSLGQGLEFLIYFQGNSAPDKSGLPSDRFSAERTGGSVSTLTIQRTQQEDSAVYLCASSLNLVGASEAFFGQGTRLTVV.

The chain links TRBV4-3 to TRBJ2-1; possibly TRBD2 for D (7 bases). The CDR3 has 15 amino acids. Trimming left V 4 bases short and J 8 bases short, with 18 bases between. Germline values: CDR1 LGHNA, CDR2 YSLEER. CDR3 protein: CASSPLGGALDEQFF. DNA of the CDR3: TGCGCCAGCAGCCCCCTAGGGGGGGCCTTGGATGAGCAGTTCTTC.

The chain is built from TRBV4-2 and TRBJ2-3; the D gene could be TRBD1 or TRBD2 (6 bases each). The length of the CDR3 is 17 residues. The V gene's germline CDR1 is LGHNA and CDR2 YNFKEQ. The V end lost 0 bases, the J end lost 6 bases, and 19 bases lay between the germline ends. CDR3 region: CASSQDTTPKGGDTQYF. CDR3 nucleotides: TGTGCCAGCAGCCAAGATACAACTCCAAAGGGGGGCGATACGCAGTATTTT.